This T cell receptor beta chain was obtained from a study of T cell responses to AZD1222 COVID-19 vaccine. General study points: Vaccination with two AZD1222 doses was followed by a rise in Spike-specific TCR breadth and depth. In a largely white British group with more females than males, clonal diversity was possibly underestimated. All repertoire sampling was performed exclusively after the peak T cell response.

This table comes from immunoSEQ multiplex PCR, and its TCRdb copy is limited to in-frame clones, with some not included. The profile covers about 100,000 clones, with about 89% appearing a single time and 10% taken by the ten largest. Turning to this clone: Its cognate antigen is unknown.

Germline CDR1 and CDR2: MDHEN and SYDVKM. The CDR3 is 15 amino acids. The V end was cut by 3 bases, the J end by 1 base, with 11 bases between. The rearrangement joins TRBV28 to TRBJ2-3; D is unclear. The receptor was derived from an adult who received the AZD1222 COVID-19 vaccine. Sequenced here: peripheral blood, sampled 28 days after the second AZD1222 dose. The CDR3 DNA sequence: TGTGCCAGCAGTTTGGGCGGTGTGGGCACAGATACGCAGTATTTT. It yields the protein CASSLGGVGTDTQYF.